Listed below are T cell receptor beta chains from one sample, sequenced in a study of Ad26.COV2.S vaccination and SARS-CoV-2 variants. The table came from immunoSEQ multiplex PCR; TCRdb's copy has only in-frame clones and leaves some out. The table lists 380,000 or so clones, 86% of them singletons, with about 10% in the top ten. Sample: peripheral blood, taken in a trial of Ad26.COV2.S vaccine versus placebo. These receptors all stem from a person between 18 and 60 years old who received the Ad26.COV2.S COVID-19 vaccine or a placebo. Both conserved end residues are part of each CDR3. Fields, in order: D gene, clone size, J gene, V gene, CDR3 protein. D genes are given only for firm matches. Clone size is given for some rows only: seen once, a few or many times, or a class if the clone is expanded.

d_gene: TRBD1; abundance: NA; j_gene: TRBJ2-7; v_gene: TRBV27; CDR3aa: CASSLQGAIWGEQYF
d_gene: NA; abundance: NA; j_gene: TRBJ1-6; v_gene: TRBV6-4; CDR3aa: CASSAGSVNNSPLHF
d_gene: TRBD2; abundance: NA; j_gene: TRBJ2-5; v_gene: TRBV19; CDR3aa: CASSIGGSGGQETQYF
d_gene: NA; abundance: NA; j_gene: TRBJ2-5; v_gene: TRBV9; CDR3aa: CASSVASGGGPQETQYF
d_gene: NA; abundance: NA; j_gene: TRBJ2-3; v_gene: TRBV7-2; CDR3aa: CASSVGTLGGTDTQYF
d_gene: TRBD2; abundance: NA; j_gene: TRBJ2-1; v_gene: TRBV19; CDR3aa: CASSTGTSGYNEQFF
d_gene: NA; abundance: NA; j_gene: TRBJ2-1; v_gene: TRBV19; CDR3aa: CASSIGWRGRLKYNEQFF
d_gene: TRBD1; abundance: many; j_gene: TRBJ1-1; v_gene: TRBV27; CDR3aa: CASSTGTVLTEAFF
d_gene: NA; abundance: NA; j_gene: TRBJ1-1; v_gene: TRBV10-2; CDR3aa: CASSAPGLGTEAFF
d_gene: NA; abundance: NA; j_gene: TRBJ2-7; v_gene: TRBV7-9; CDR3aa: CASSLRAGTYEQYF
d_gene: NA; abundance: NA; j_gene: TRBJ2-3; v_gene: TRBV5-1; CDR3aa: CASSLSGPGTDTQYF
d_gene: NA; abundance: NA; j_gene: TRBJ2-1; v_gene: TRBV6-6; CDR3aa: CASSPQGYEQFF
d_gene: NA; abundance: NA; j_gene: TRBJ2-7; v_gene: TRBV7-8; CDR3aa: CASSLKGGPYEQYF
d_gene: NA; abundance: NA; j_gene: TRBJ2-1; v_gene: TRBV24-1; CDR3aa: CATSDSETRQFF
d_gene: NA; abundance: NA; j_gene: TRBJ1-1; v_gene: TRBV5-1; CDR3aa: CASSLEWVGNTEAFF
d_gene: NA; abundance: NA; j_gene: TRBJ1-3; v_gene: TRBV6-5; CDR3aa: CASSLAGSGNTIYF
d_gene: NA; abundance: NA; j_gene: TRBJ2-7; v_gene: TRBV7-2; CDR3aa: CASSLERQSSYEQYF
d_gene: NA; abundance: few; j_gene: TRBJ1-5; v_gene: TRBV19; CDR3aa: CASSIETRQALPQHF
d_gene: NA; abundance: NA; j_gene: TRBJ1-5; v_gene: TRBV4-1; CDR3aa: CASSQDEAFPYQPQHF
d_gene: TRBD2; abundance: NA; j_gene: TRBJ2-7; v_gene: TRBV7-2; CDR3aa: CASSFPPGGSHEQYF
d_gene: TRBD2; abundance: NA; j_gene: TRBJ2-5; v_gene: TRBV7-9; CDR3aa: CASSPAPGGGGETQYF
d_gene: NA; abundance: NA; j_gene: TRBJ1-1; v_gene: TRBV2; CDR3aa: CASSKSENTEAFF
d_gene: TRBD2; abundance: NA; j_gene: TRBJ2-6; v_gene: TRBV5-1; CDR3aa: CASTAGAGANVLTF
d_gene: TRBD1; abundance: NA; j_gene: TRBJ1-5; v_gene: TRBV19; CDR3aa: CASSTGQGKSRPQHF
d_gene: NA; abundance: NA; j_gene: TRBJ2-7; v_gene: TRBV19; CDR3aa: CASSTPGSGEQYF
d_gene: NA; abundance: NA; j_gene: TRBJ1-1; v_gene: TRBV5-1; CDR3aa: CASSFRLNTEAFF